The entry below gives a single T cell receptor beta chain sequence along with its context. This sample was included in a study of T cell changes during pregnancy in multiple sclerosis. The assay was immunoSEQ multiplex PCR, and TCRdb's table has in-frame clones only and misses some. The sample includes tens of thousands of clones, about 95% of them seen just once. Trimming removed 0 bases at V and 6 bases at J, with 16 bases between. There are 16 residues in the CDR3. Germline V gene lookup returns CDR1 SGHTA and CDR2 FQGTGA. The chain links TRBV7-3 to TRBJ2-3; the D gene is possibly TRBD1 (6 bases). The specimen was peripheral blood, collected in the third trimester of pregnancy. The receptor comes from a female donor with multiple sclerosis, enrolled in a pregnancy study. The CDR3 coding sequence is TGTGCCAGCAGCTTAACGTTTGGGGGCAGGGTGGATACGCAGTATTTT. It specifies CASSLTFGGRVDTQYF. Full variable domain (missing parts from reference TRBV7-3 and TRBJ2-3): GAGVSQTPSNKVTEKGKYVELRCDPISGHTALYWYRQSLGQGPEFLIYFQGTGAADDSGLPNDRFFAVRPEGSVSTLKIQRTERGDSAVYLCASSLTFGGRVDTQYFGPGTRLTVL.